The 5 T cell receptor beta chains below were found in one sample sequenced in a study of lymphopenia after photon versus proton radiotherapy (dated by TCRdb to the late 2010s). Receptors were amplified or captured by the immunoSEQ multiplex PCR assay. Imported from immuneACCESS, the table was reduced by TCRdb to in-frame sequences with V and J called. These copies leave out some clones; in studies compared against another copy, an unresolved V gene accounts for under half, and the cause of the remainder is not known. In all, the sample holds tens of thousands of clones, and 85% to 90% of those were seen once. The ten largest clones add up to 11% of the sample. The sequencing used peripheral blood, collected from a patient treated with proton-based radiotherapy. These receptors all stem from a man older than 75 with esophageal cancer.

The rearrangement joins TRBV5-1 to TRBJ2-7; 11 bases agree with TRBD1. The germline V gene encodes CDR1 SGHRS and CDR2 YFSETQ. The CDR3 runs 14 residues. Losses at the gene ends were 6 bases for V and 4 bases for J; bases not matched to a gene: 6. CDR3 coding DNA: TGCGCCAGCACCCTAGGGACAGGGGGGTACGAGCAGTACTTC. Protein sequence: CASTLGTGGYEQYF.

This clone counts as large. The rearrangement joins TRBV29-1 to TRBJ2-7; 8 nucleotides agree with TRBD1. CDR1 SQVTM and CDR2 ANQGSEA come from the germline V gene. The J segment lost 6 bases and the V segment lost 3 bases, leaving 10 bases of the junction unmatched. The CDR3 contains 14 residues. The CDR3 DNA sequence: TGCAGCGTTGAGAAAAGAACAGGGGGGAGCGAGCAGTACTTC. This translates into CSVEKRTGGSEQYF.

The chain uses TRBV18 and TRBJ1-4; 9 positions match TRBD1. Germline V lookup: CDR1 KGHSH, CDR2 LQKENI. The CDR3 length is 15 residues. The V gene end was trimmed by 6 bases and the J gene end by 7 bases; junction bases not matched to a gene: 9. The CDR3 loop is CASSLNRGQGEKLFF. The CDR3 region has the DNA TGTGCCAGCTCGCTGAACAGGGGGCAAGGTGAAAAACTGTTTTTT.

This rearrangement joins TRBV5-1 to TRBJ2-3; TRBD1 might be the D (6 bases). V was clipped by 4 bases and J by 0 bases, with 24 bases between them. CDR1 and CDR2 (germline): SGHRS, YFSETQ. This CDR3 is built from 19 residues. The CDR3: CASSINPGHSSSSTDTQYF. DNA of the CDR3: TGCGCCAGCAGCATAAACCCGGGACACTCGTCGTCTAGCACAGATACGCAGTATTTT.

V usage is TRBV7-8 and J usage is TRBJ1-1; D call uncertain. CDR1 SGHVS and CDR2 FQNEAQ come from the germline V gene. This CDR3 is built from 13 residues. Trimming stripped 5 bases from V and 6 bases from J, with 13 bases between. CDR3 protein: CASSLNQLAEAFF. CDR3 sequence (DNA): TGTGCCAGCAGCCTAAACCAGTTAGCTGAAGCTTTCTTT.